This is a list of T cell receptor beta chains from one sample in a study of T cells in Graves' hyperthyroidism and ophthalmopathy. TCRdb re-called the multiplex PCR reads with MiXCR, one entry per CDR3 protein. The sample includes 380,000 or so distinct CDR3 sequences, roughly 13% of them seen just once. Sequencing was done on a sample of blood. These receptors all come from a man in his thirties or forties with Graves' hyperthyroidism that later progressed to Graves' ophthalmopathy. Each CDR3 is given with its conserved first and last residue. The order of the fields is D gene, V gene, clone size, J gene, CDR3 protein, CDR3 DNA. The D gene is left open where the match is weak. For some rows the clone size is stated as once, few or many, or as a class when expanded; others skip it.

d_gene: -
v_gene: TRBV12-5
abundance: few
j_gene: TRBJ2-7
CDR3aa: CASGWGEQYF
CDR3nt: TGTGCTAGCGGTTGGGGCGAGCAGTACTTC

d_gene: -
v_gene: TRBV5-8
abundance: few
j_gene: TRBJ1-6
CDR3aa: CASSLGPISPLHF
CDR3nt: TGTGCCAGCAGCCTTGGACCCATTTCACCCCTCCACTTT

d_gene: -
v_gene: TRBV6-1
abundance: many
j_gene: TRBJ2-7
CDR3aa: CASNGGYYEQYF
CDR3nt: TGTGCCAGCAACGGGGGATACTACGAGCAGTACTTC

d_gene: -
v_gene: TRBV4-1
abundance: -
j_gene: TRBJ2-2
CDR3aa: CASSQTGGGGELFF
CDR3nt: TGCGCCAGCAGCCAAACAGGAGGGGGGGGGGAGCTGTTTTTT

d_gene: TRBD1
v_gene: TRBV7-3
abundance: -
j_gene: TRBJ2-4
CDR3aa: CASSPSPGTGSTYF
CDR3nt: TGTGCCAGCAGCCCCAGTCCCGGGACAGGTTCAACCTACTTC

d_gene: TRBD1
v_gene: TRBV6-1
abundance: many
j_gene: TRBJ1-5
CDR3aa: CASSGPPGQGVLRQPQHF
CDR3nt: TGTGCCAGCAGTGGTCCACCGGGACAGGGGGTCTTGAGGCAGCCCCAGCATTTT

d_gene: TRBD2
v_gene: TRBV20-1
abundance: few
j_gene: TRBJ2-7
CDR3aa: CSLSGTSGPLDEQYF
CDR3nt: TGCAGTCTATCCGGGACTAGCGGACCCCTAGACGAGCAGTACTTC

d_gene: -
v_gene: TRBV7-9
abundance: many
j_gene: TRBJ2-3
CDR3aa: CASSREIYATDTQYF
CDR3nt: TGTGCCAGCAGCCGGGAAATCTATGCCACAGATACGCAGTATTTT

d_gene: TRBD1
v_gene: TRBV11-2
abundance: many
j_gene: TRBJ1-1
CDR3aa: CASRMTGDRTEAFF
CDR3nt: TGTGCCAGCAGAATGACAGGGGACCGAACTGAAGCTTTCTTT

d_gene: TRBD1
v_gene: TRBV24-1
abundance: many
j_gene: TRBJ2-5
CDR3aa: CATSDWTGGLQETQYF
CDR3nt: TGTGCCACCAGTGATTGGACAGGGGGACTCCAAGAGACCCAGTACTTC

d_gene: TRBD1
v_gene: TRBV28
abundance: many
j_gene: TRBJ2-5
CDR3aa: CASRSTGGVETQYF
CDR3nt: TGTGCCAGCAGATCGACAGGGGGCGTGGAGACCCAGTACTTC

d_gene: TRBD1
v_gene: TRBV11-3
abundance: many
j_gene: TRBJ2-1
CDR3aa: CASSFWDRENEQFF
CDR3nt: TGTGCCAGCAGCTTTTGGGACAGGGAAAATGAGCAGTTCTTC

d_gene: -
v_gene: TRBV11-3
abundance: many
j_gene: TRBJ2-4
CDR3aa: CASSSGPKNIQYF
CDR3nt: TGTGCCAGCAGCTCGGGACCCAAAAACATTCAGTACTTC

d_gene: -
v_gene: TRBV4-2
abundance: -
j_gene: TRBJ2-1
CDR3aa: CASGQEVAPNRRNNEQFF
CDR3nt: TGTGCCAGCGGCCAAGAGGTCGCACCGAATCGACGGAACAATGAGCAGTTCTTC

d_gene: TRBD1
v_gene: TRBV6-1
abundance: many
j_gene: TRBJ2-1
CDR3aa: CASSDRDSYNEQFF
CDR3nt: TGTGCCAGCAGTGACCGGGACAGCTACAATGAGCAGTTCTTC

d_gene: TRBD1
v_gene: TRBV28
abundance: few
j_gene: TRBJ1-5
CDR3aa: CASSLSLGTDTNQPQHF
CDR3nt: TGTGCCAGCAGTTTAAGTCTAGGGACAGATACCAATCAGCCCCAGCATTTT

d_gene: TRBD1
v_gene: TRBV28
abundance: many
j_gene: TRBJ2-2
CDR3aa: CASSATGGFNTGELFF
CDR3nt: TGTGCCAGCAGCGCGACAGGGGGGTTTAACACCGGGGAGCTGTTTTTT

d_gene: -
v_gene: TRBV6-1
abundance: few
j_gene: TRBJ2-3
CDR3aa: CASSPVGGGAHTQYF
CDR3nt: TGTGCCAGCAGTCCGGTAGGAGGGGGGGCCCATACGCAGTATTTT

d_gene: -
v_gene: TRBV19
abundance: -
j_gene: TRBJ2-2
CDR3aa: CASSYYGGPNTGELFF
CDR3nt: TGTGCCAGTAGTTATTACGGGGGGCCGAATACCGGGGAGCTGTTTTTT

d_gene: TRBD1
v_gene: TRBV20-1
abundance: few
j_gene: TRBJ1-1
CDR3aa: CSALSDRSNTEAFF
CDR3nt: TGCAGTGCTCTTTCGGACAGGTCTAACACTGAAGCTTTCTTT

d_gene: TRBD1
v_gene: TRBV29-1
abundance: -
j_gene: TRBJ2-2
CDR3aa: CSVARTGHTGELFF
CDR3nt: TGCAGCGTTGCCCGGACAGGGCACACCGGGGAGCTGTTTTTT

d_gene: -
v_gene: TRBV20-1
abundance: -
j_gene: TRBJ1-2
CDR3aa: CSARDRAAYGYTF
CDR3nt: TGCAGTGCTAGAGACAGGGCGGCATATGGCTACACCTTC

d_gene: TRBD1
v_gene: TRBV27
abundance: few
j_gene: TRBJ1-2
CDR3aa: CASSLIQGASYGYTF
CDR3nt: TGTGCCAGCAGTTTAATTCAGGGGGCTTCCTATGGCTACACCTTC

d_gene: TRBD2
v_gene: TRBV4-1
abundance: few
j_gene: TRBJ2-7
CDR3aa: CASSQQLAGGVYEQYF
CDR3nt: TGCGCCAGCAGCCAACAACTAGCGGGGGGCGTCTACGAGCAGTACTTC

d_gene: -
v_gene: TRBV27
abundance: -
j_gene: TRBJ1-1
CDR3aa: CASRGGGIEAFF
CDR3nt: TGTGCCAGCAGGGGGGGGGGCATTGAAGCTTTCTTT

d_gene: -
v_gene: TRBV3-1
abundance: many
j_gene: TRBJ2-3
CDR3aa: CASSQGATDTQYF
CDR3nt: TGTGCCAGCAGCCAAGGCGCGACAGATACGCAGTATTTT

d_gene: TRBD1
v_gene: TRBV6-1
abundance: many
j_gene: TRBJ1-1
CDR3aa: CASGQGARNTEAFF
CDR3nt: TGTGCCAGCGGGCAGGGGGCTCGGAACACTGAAGCTTTCTTT

d_gene: -
v_gene: TRBV12-5
abundance: many
j_gene: TRBJ1-2
CDR3aa: CASAMDIANYGYTF
CDR3nt: TGTGCTAGTGCAATGGATATAGCTAACTATGGCTACACCTTC

d_gene: -
v_gene: TRBV6-5
abundance: -
j_gene: TRBJ2-1
CDR3aa: CASSYSTPGGREQFF
CDR3nt: TGTGCCAGCAGTTACTCGACCCCCGGGGGGCGGGAACAGTTCTTC

d_gene: -
v_gene: TRBV7-2
abundance: many
j_gene: TRBJ1-3
CDR3aa: CASSPTGLGNTIYF
CDR3nt: TGTGCCAGCAGCCCTACAGGACTAGGAAACACCATATATTTT

d_gene: TRBD1
v_gene: TRBV7-2
abundance: -
j_gene: TRBJ1-5
CDR3aa: CASSSGTGGGNQPQHF
CDR3nt: TGTGCCAGCAGCTCCGGGACAGGCGGAGGCAATCAGCCCCAGCATTTT

d_gene: TRBD2
v_gene: TRBV12-5
abundance: many
j_gene: TRBJ2-3
CDR3aa: CASGLEGLAGVTDTQYF
CDR3nt: TGTGCTAGTGGTTTGGAGGGACTAGCGGGGGTCACAGATACGCAGTATTTT

d_gene: -
v_gene: TRBV5-1
abundance: many
j_gene: TRBJ1-6
CDR3aa: CASGTGRNNSPLHF
CDR3nt: TGCGCCAGCGGAACAGGGAGGAATAATTCACCCCTCCACTTT

d_gene: -
v_gene: TRBV7-8
abundance: -
j_gene: TRBJ1-3
CDR3aa: CASSSGIYSGNTIYF
CDR3nt: TGTGCCAGCAGCTCCGGGATATACTCTGGAAACACCATATATTTT

d_gene: TRBD1
v_gene: TRBV9
abundance: many
j_gene: TRBJ2-1
CDR3aa: CASSVRRTGGNEQFF
CDR3nt: TGTGCCAGCAGCGTTAGACGGACAGGGGGGAATGAGCAGTTCTTC

d_gene: -
v_gene: TRBV6-2/TRBV6-3
abundance: many
j_gene: TRBJ2-7
CDR3aa: CASSYSWSYEQYF
CDR3nt: TGTGCCAGCAGTTACTCGTGGTCCTACGAGCAGTACTTC

d_gene: -
v_gene: TRBV28
abundance: many
j_gene: TRBJ2-7
CDR3aa: CASRPTGTASSYEQYF
CDR3nt: TGTGCCAGCAGACCAACAGGGACCGCAAGCTCCTACGAGCAGTACTTC

d_gene: TRBD1
v_gene: TRBV6-2/TRBV6-3
abundance: few
j_gene: TRBJ2-7
CDR3aa: CASSQHRGRVEQYF
CDR3nt: TGTGCCAGCAGTCAGCACAGGGGGCGAGTCGAGCAGTACTTC

d_gene: -
v_gene: TRBV30
abundance: few
j_gene: TRBJ1-1
CDR3aa: CAWRNTGTALPSEAFF
CDR3nt: TGTGCCTGGAGGAACACCGGGACTGCCCTGCCCTCAGAAGCTTTCTTT

d_gene: -
v_gene: TRBV20-1
abundance: -
j_gene: TRBJ1-5
CDR3aa: CSARTHNQPQHF
CDR3nt: TGCAGTGCTAGGACTCACAATCAGCCCCAGCATTTT

d_gene: TRBD1
v_gene: TRBV12-5
abundance: many
j_gene: TRBJ1-1
CDR3aa: CASGLVSGQGFPEAFF
CDR3nt: TGTGCTAGTGGTTTGGTCTCGGGACAGGGGTTTCCTGAAGCTTTCTTT

d_gene: TRBD1
v_gene: TRBV19
abundance: few
j_gene: TRBJ1-5
CDR3aa: CASSRTGGLMVGLNQPQHF
CDR3nt: TGTGCCAGTAGCCGGACAGGGGGCCTTATGGTAGGCCTCAATCAGCCCCAGCATTTT

d_gene: TRBD2
v_gene: TRBV5-1
abundance: once
j_gene: TRBJ2-1
CDR3aa: CASSLVGAGGPVDEQFF
CDR3nt: TGCGCCAGCAGCTTGGTAGGAGCGGGGGGGCCAGTAGATGAGCAGTTCTTC

d_gene: -
v_gene: TRBV3-1
abundance: many
j_gene: TRBJ2-3
CDR3aa: CASSQDNSFTDTQYF
CDR3nt: TGTGCCAGCAGCCAAGATAACAGCTTCACAGATACGCAGTATTTT

d_gene: -
v_gene: TRBV10-3
abundance: many
j_gene: TRBJ1-1
CDR3aa: CAISPGMNTEAFF
CDR3nt: TGTGCCATCAGTCCTGGTATGAACACTGAAGCTTTCTTT

d_gene: -
v_gene: TRBV30
abundance: few
j_gene: TRBJ1-2
CDR3aa: CAWSPRFLESYGYTF
CDR3nt: TGTGCCTGGAGTCCCCGCTTTTTGGAGTCCTATGGCTACACCTTC

d_gene: TRBD1
v_gene: TRBV28
abundance: many
j_gene: TRBJ2-7
CDR3aa: CASSLAGTGIHEQYF
CDR3nt: TGTGCCAGCAGTTTAGCCGGGACAGGGATCCACGAGCAGTACTTC

d_gene: TRBD2
v_gene: TRBV5-8
abundance: -
j_gene: TRBJ2-5
CDR3aa: CASSPKGRGLQETQYF
CDR3nt: TGTGCCAGCAGCCCGAAGGGGAGGGGCTTACAAGAGACCCAGTACTTC

d_gene: TRBD2
v_gene: TRBV2
abundance: -
j_gene: TRBJ2-3
CDR3aa: CASSDGTSGFTDTQYF
CDR3nt: TGTGCCAGCAGTGACGGTACTAGCGGTTTCACCGATACGCAGTATTTT

d_gene: -
v_gene: TRBV19
abundance: -
j_gene: TRBJ2-1
CDR3aa: CASSIGVWWDSTLNEQFF
CDR3nt: TGTGCCAGTAGTATTGGGGTGTGGTGGGATAGCACCCTCAATGAGCAGTTCTTC

d_gene: TRBD2
v_gene: TRBV6-1
abundance: many
j_gene: TRBJ2-2
CDR3aa: CASSEASGGVGELFF
CDR3nt: TGTGCCAGCAGTGAAGCTAGCGGGGGGGTTGGGGAGCTGTTTTTT

d_gene: -
v_gene: TRBV5-1
abundance: few
j_gene: TRBJ1-2
CDR3aa: CASSSDGGGIFGYTF
CDR3nt: TGCGCCAGCAGCTCAGACGGAGGGGGAATCTTTGGCTACACCTTC

d_gene: -
v_gene: TRBV19
abundance: -
j_gene: TRBJ1-1
CDR3aa: CASRVGAAEAFF
CDR3nt: TGTGCCTCCCGAGTTGGGGCAGCCGAAGCTTTCTTT

d_gene: -
v_gene: TRBV7-4
abundance: few
j_gene: TRBJ2-7
CDR3aa: CASSLQRSHYEQYF
CDR3nt: TGTGCCAGCAGCTTACAAAGATCTCACTACGAGCAGTACTTC

d_gene: TRBD1
v_gene: TRBV27
abundance: few
j_gene: TRBJ2-1
CDR3aa: CASSPHYRGWNEQFF
CDR3nt: TGTGCCAGCAGTCCCCATTACAGGGGTTGGAATGAGCAGTTCTTC